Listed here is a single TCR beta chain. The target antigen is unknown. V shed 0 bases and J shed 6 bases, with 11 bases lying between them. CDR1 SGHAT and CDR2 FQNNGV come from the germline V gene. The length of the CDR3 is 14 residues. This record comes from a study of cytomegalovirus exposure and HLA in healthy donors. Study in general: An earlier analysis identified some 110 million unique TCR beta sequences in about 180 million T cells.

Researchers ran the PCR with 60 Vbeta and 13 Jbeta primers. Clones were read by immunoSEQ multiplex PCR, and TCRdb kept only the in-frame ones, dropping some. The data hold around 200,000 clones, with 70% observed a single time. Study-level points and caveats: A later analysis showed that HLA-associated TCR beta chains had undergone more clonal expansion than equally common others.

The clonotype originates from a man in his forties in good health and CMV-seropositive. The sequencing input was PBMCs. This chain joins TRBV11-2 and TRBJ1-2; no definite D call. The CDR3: CASSLELGRDGYTF. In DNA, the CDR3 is TGTGCCAGCAGCTTAGAACTGGGCCGAGATGGCTACACCTTC.